This note documents a single T cell receptor (beta chain) sequence. These data originate in a study of blood T cell repertoires in COVID-19. As handled by the study authors: Reference gene primers were amplified, and this amplification served to estimate nucleated cell counts. Produced via immunoSEQ multiplex PCR; TCRdb's table is partial and in-frame only. V and J calls and clone size are as listed in that table; D and trimming were resolved from the DNA. The profile shows roughly 43,000 clones, 87% of them singletons. This CDR3 contains 15 residues. Germline assignment: CDR1 LNHDA and CDR2 SQIVND (reference sequence). V trimming: 3 bases; J trimming: 7 bases; junction bases outside the gene matches: 7.

This receptor was identified in a man between 60 and 75 years old with active COVID-19. Sequences were obtained from peripheral blood. This chain links TRBV19 with TRBJ2-1, with TRBD2 matching over 9 bases. The CDR3 region has the DNA TGTGCCAGTAGTATTAGGCTAGCGGGGAGTAATGAGCAGTTCTTC. Protein product: CASSIRLAGSNEQFF.